These 30 T cell receptor beta chains came from one sample sequenced in a study of OX40 agonist ivuxolimab in advanced cancers. The method was immunoSEQ multiplex PCR; TCRdb's version includes in-frame clones alone and lacks a portion of them. The sample consists of approximately 39,000 clones, about nine tenths of them appearing once. Here the sequenced sample was CD4+ or CD8+ T cells sorted from blood, taken in a trial of the OX40 agonist ivuxolimab. The receptors stem from an adult with an advanced solid tumor such as melanoma, head and neck, liver or kidney cancer.

The V and J genes are TRBV25-1 and TRBJ1-4; 10 bases agree with TRBD1. V dropped 3 bases and J dropped 11; count of bases not matched to a gene: 9. Looked up from germline, CDR1 is MGHDK and CDR2 is SYGVNS. The CDR3 is 15 residues long. CDR3 nucleotides: TGTGCCAGCAGTGATGTCGGACAGGGGGAGCGGAAACTGTTTTTT. The encoded protein is CASSDVGQGERKLFF.

This rearrangement joins TRBV19 to TRBJ2-3; D unresolved. There are 14 residues in the CDR3. The V and J ends lost 4 bases and 0 bases respectively, with 8 bases between them. The germline V gene has CDR1 LNHDA and CDR2 SQIVND (reference sequence). CDR3 sequence: CASSRVGSTDTQYF. CDR3 nucleotides: TGTGCCAGTAGTAGGGTCGGGAGCACAGATACGCAGTATTTT.

This clone was counted only a few times. This chain links TRBV6-4 with TRBJ1-5; TRBD1 aligns across 9 bases. CDR1 and CDR2 from the germline V gene are MRHNA and SNTAGT. Unmatched junction bases numbered 6, after V lost 11 bases and J lost 4 bases. The CDR3 extends over 13 amino acids. CDR3 amino acids: CAGRDRENQPQHF. DNA for the CDR3: TGTGCCGGCCGGGACAGGGAAAATCAGCCCCAGCATTTT.

The chain recombines TRBV7-9 with TRBJ1-1, with 9 positions matching TRBD1. V dropped 1 base and J dropped 4; count of bases not matched to a gene: 10. CDR3 length equals 17 residues. Germline V gene lookup returns CDR1 SEHNR and CDR2 FQNEAQ (reference sequence). The CDR3 protein is CASSLGRTGDWGTEAFF. CDR3 sequence (DNA): TGTGCCAGCAGCTTAGGCCGGACAGGGGATTGGGGCACTGAAGCTTTCTTT.

This chain connects TRBV6-6 to TRBJ1-5, with D unresolved. V lost 7 bases and J lost 0, with 10 bases in between. Germline CDR1 MNHNY, CDR2 SVGAGI (reference sequence). This CDR3 region has 14 residues. The CDR3 loop reads CASTPDYSNQPQHF. In DNA, the CDR3 is TGTGCCAGCACCCCAGATTATAGCAATCAGCCCCAGCATTTT.

V usage is TRBV5-5 and J usage is TRBJ2-1, with 11 bases lining up with TRBD2. The V segment lost 2 bases and the J segment 13 bases; nucleotides outside the gene matches: 14. In germline, CDR1 is SGHKS, CDR2 YYEKEE (reference sequence). The CDR3 is 16 amino acids. The CDR3 loop reads CASSFSLAGGNNHQFF. CDR3 bases: TGTGCCAGCAGCTTTTCGCTAGCGGGGGGCAACAACCATCAGTTCTTC.

The chain links TRBV28 to TRBJ1-6; D is undetermined. V was trimmed by 4 bases and J by 7 bases, leaving 8 bases between them. Germline loops: CDR1 MDHEN, CDR2 SYDVKM. The CDR3 consists of 13 residues. The CDR3 nucleotides read TGTGCCAGCAGTTCGTCTGGGAATTCACCCCTCCACTTT. Translating gives CASSSSGNSPLHF.

This chain uses TRBV6-5 with TRBJ1-6; D is uncertain. The germline CDR1 and CDR2 sequences are MNHEY and SVGAGI. V was pared by 2 bases and J by 7 bases, with 12 bases between. The CDR3 runs to 15 residues. This CDR3 reads CASSYNLQGNSPLHF. The CDR3 coding sequence is TGTGCCAGCAGTTACAACTTGCAAGGGAATTCACCCCTCCACTTT.

The chain employs TRBV29-1 and TRBJ2-5, with D hard to call. This CDR3 contains 11 residues. Trimming pared 4 bases from V and 5 bases from J, leaving 8 bases between. Germline lookup yields CDR1 SQVTM and CDR2 ANQGSEA. The CDR3 reads CSVVVGETQYF. DNA of the CDR3: TGCAGCGTTGTGGTAGGGGAGACCCAGTACTTC. Variable domain in full (rest from reference TRBV29-1 and TRBJ2-5): SAVISQKPSRDICQRGTSLTIQCQVDSQVTMMFWYRQQPGQSLTLIATANQGSEATYESGFVIDKFPISRPNLTFSTLTVSNMSPEDSSIYLCSVVVGETQYFGPGTRLLVL.

This clone was recorded once. The chain uses TRBV6-1 and TRBJ2-1, with 9 nucleotides matching TRBD2. Germline CDR1 reads MNHNS; CDR2 reads SASEGT. The CDR3 has 12 amino acids. V lost 10 bases and J lost 6; bases outside the gene matches: 4. CDR3 in DNA: TGTGCCACCGCGGGAGGGATCAATGAGCAGTTCTTC. Protein product: CATAGGINEQFF.

The chain is built from TRBV18 and TRBJ2-3; D is ambiguous. CDR1 KGHSH and CDR2 LQKENI come from the germline V gene. Trimming shortened V by 3 bases and J by 2 bases, and 12 bases separated the two germline ends. This CDR3 comprises 15 residues. The CDR3 coding sequence is TGTGCCAGCTCACCGGGTGGGGTCTACACAGATACGCAGTATTTT. Translation: CASSPGGVYTDTQYF.

The J gene is TRBJ1-6, the V gene TRBV7-2; D uncertain. V was trimmed by 0 bases and J by 6 bases, leaving 9 bases between them. The CDR3 sequence is 15 residues long. Germline V gives CDR1 SGHTA, CDR2 FQGNSA. CDR3 nucleotide sequence: TGTGCCAGCAGCTTAGCGACGAACATTAATTCACCCCTCCACTTT. As protein: CASSLATNINSPLHF.

The chain employs TRBV9 and TRBJ2-7, with D perhaps TRBD2 (5 bases). Germline V CDR1 and CDR2: SGDLS, YYNGEE. Trimming removed 1 base at V and 0 bases at J, with 11 bases between. This CDR3 has 15 residues. The CDR3 DNA sequence: TGTGCCAGCAGCGTAAGAGCGGAGAGCTCCTACGAGCAGTACTTC. It is translated as CASSVRAESSYEQYF.

V gene TRBV11-2 combines with J gene TRBJ2-3; 11 bases are shared with TRBD2. The CDR3 has 16 amino acids. Trimming took 5 bases from V and 1 from J; bases not matched to a gene: 5. The germline CDR1 and CDR2 sequences are SGHAT and FQNNGV. CDR3 region: CASSPQLAGGTDTQYF. The CDR3 bases are TGTGCCAGCAGCCCACAACTAGCGGGAGGCACAGATACGCAGTATTTT. The full variable domain, with the rest looked up from reference TRBV11-2 and TRBJ2-3, is EAGVAQSPRYKIIEKRQSVAFWCNPISGHATLYWYQQILGQGPKLLIQFQNNGVVDDSQLPKDRFSAERLKGVDSTLKIQPAKLEDSAVYLCASSPQLAGGTDTQYFGPGTRLTVL.

The rearrangement links TRBV28 to TRBJ2-2, with TRBD1 matching 8 bases. V gave up 5 bases and J gave up 4 bases; unmatched junction bases: 12. The germline CDR1 and CDR2 sequences are MDHEN and SYDVKM. This CDR3 region has 17 residues. CDR3 nucleotide sequence: TGTGCCAGCAGTCCTCCAGGGGGCAGGACGAGCACCGGGGAGCTGTTTTTT. This sequence encodes CASSPPGGRTSTGELFF. Using reference TRBV28 and TRBJ2-2 for the parts outside the CDR3, the full variable domain is DVKVTQSSRYLVKRTGEKVFLECVQDMDHENMFWYRQDPGLGLRLIYFSYDVKMKEKGDIPEGYSVSREKKERFSLILESASTNQTSMYLCASSPPGGRTSTGELFFGEGSRLTVL.

This sequence joins TRBV6-1 and TRBJ2-7; D remains ambiguous. V gave up 3 bases and J gave up 4 bases, with 10 bases separating them. Germline V gene lookup returns CDR1 MNHNS and CDR2 SASEGT. This CDR3 comprises 13 residues. The CDR3 is CASSDGRPYEQYF. The CDR3 nucleotides read TGTGCCAGCAGTGACGGACGACCTTACGAGCAGTACTTC.

J is TRBJ2-2 and V is TRBV29-1; D possibly corresponds to TRBD2 (6 bases). V gave up 5 bases and J gave up 6 bases, with 13 bases separating them. Germline V lookup: CDR1 SQVTM, CDR2 ANQGSEA. The CDR3 has 13 amino acids. The CDR3 loop reads CSVQTGAPGELFF. CDR3 DNA: TGCAGCGTTCAGACGGGAGCTCCCGGGGAGCTGTTTTTT.

The J gene is TRBJ2-3, the V gene TRBV11-2; D may correspond to TRBD1 or TRBD2 (5 bases each). This CDR3 is built from 14 residues. The V gene's germline CDR1 is SGHAT and CDR2 FQNNGV. Trimming pared 5 bases from V and 2 bases from J, leaving 11 bases between. The CDR3 sequence: CASSRDPYTDTQYF. DNA of the CDR3: TGTGCCAGCAGCCGGGACCCGTACACAGATACGCAGTATTTT.

The chain joins TRBV5-1 to TRBJ1-1; 8 bases fit TRBD1. The CDR3 covers 14 residues. Germline trimming cut 3 bases from V and 1 base from J; bases unmatched to any gene: 2. Germline CDR1 SGHRS, CDR2 YFSETQ. The CDR3 DNA is TGCGCCAGCAGCTCAGGGGGCTCGAACACTGAAGCTTTCTTT. It encodes CASSSGGSNTEAFF.

The chain has TRBV5-5 and TRBJ1-4, with 7 positions matching TRBD1. V lost 4 bases and J lost 8; bases outside the gene matches: 11. The CDR3 totals 15 residues. Germline V gene data show CDR1 as SGHKS and CDR2 as YYEKEE (reference sequence). The CDR3 sequence: CASSLGQPGVEKLFF. The CDR3 DNA reads TGTGCCAGCAGCCTGGGACAGCCCGGCGTCGAAAAACTGTTTTTT.

This clone has only one observation. The chain carries TRBV6-1 and TRBJ2-3; TRBD1 matches at 7 bases. V was clipped by 1 base and J by 3 bases; unmatched bases: 4. The CDR3 is 15 residues long. Per germline, CDR1 MNHNS and CDR2 SASEGT. In DNA form, the CDR3 reads TGTGCCAGCAGTGAAGTTCAGGGGGTTACAGATACGCAGTATTTT. Translating it yields CASSEVQGVTDTQYF.

The CDR3, as DNA: TGCGCCAGCAGTGGAAGGAGAGCGCCGGGACTACGTAGCACAGATACGCAGTATTTT. Protein product: CASSGRRAPGLRSTDTQYF. V is TRBV10-1 and J is TRBJ2-3; 7 bases agree with TRBD2. The CDR3 is made up of 19 amino acids. Germline-derived CDR1 and CDR2 are WNHNN and SYGVQD (reference sequence). V lost 4 bases to trimming and J lost 0 bases; unmatched junction nucleotides: 16.

This sequence joins TRBV7-3 and TRBJ2-1; 7 bases agree with TRBD2. CDR3 length equals 16 residues. Germline V CDR1 and CDR2: SGHTA, FQGTGA. Trimming at V came to 2 bases and at J to 0 bases, leaving 4 bases not matched to a gene. Written as DNA, the CDR3 is TGTGCCAGCAGCTTAGAAGGCGGGAGCTCCTACAATGAGCAGTTCTTC. Translated: CASSLEGGSSYNEQFF.

This rearrangement joins TRBV19 to TRBJ2-1, with D tentatively TRBD1 (5 bases). Germline V CDR1 and CDR2: LNHDA, SQIVND (reference sequence). Trimming pared 3 bases from V and 4 bases from J, leaving 10 bases between. This CDR3 is built from 14 residues. The CDR3 bases are TGTGCCAGTAGTATGGCGACAGTTTACAATGAGCAGTTCTTC. Its translation: CASSMATVYNEQFF.

V is TRBV10-1 and J is TRBJ2-7, with D perhaps TRBD2 (5 bases). There are 14 residues in the CDR3. The ends were cut back, 0 bases at V and 2 bases at J, with 8 bases in the middle. CDR1 is WNHNN and CDR2 is SYGVQD in the germline V gene (reference sequence). This chain's CDR3 is CASSESRVTYEQYF. The CDR3 DNA reads TGCGCCAGCAGTGAGTCGCGGGTGACCTACGAGCAGTACTTC.

This clone was found a few times. The CDR3 is CASSLHGTGLYGYTF. Written as DNA, the CDR3 is TGTGCCAGCAGCTTGCACGGGACAGGGTTGTATGGCTACACCTTC. The chain carries TRBV5-6 and TRBJ1-2, with TRBD1 matching over 9 bases. The trim removed 1 base at V and 5 bases at J, leaving 6 bases unmatched. The CDR3 consists of 15 residues. CDR1 is SGHDT, CDR2 YYEEEE, per germline.

The chain couples TRBV28 to TRBJ2-7, with D maybe TRBD2 (5 bases). This CDR3 has 12 residues. Trimming left V 3 bases short and J 9 bases short, with 12 bases between. The germline CDR1 and CDR2 sequences are MDHEN and SYDVKM. Here the CDR3 DNA reads TGTGCCAGCAGTTTCCGAAGGACTCGGCAGTACTTC. Translating it yields CASSFRRTRQYF.

The V call is TRBV27, the J call TRBJ2-7, with a weak D call TRBD1 (6 bases). V shed 5 bases and J shed 5 bases, with 19 bases lying between them. The germline V gene has CDR1 MNHEY and CDR2 SMNVEV (reference sequence). This CDR3 has 15 amino acids. CDR3 sequence reads: CASSPRTAATNEQYF. The CDR3, as DNA: TGTGCCAGCAGTCCTAGGACAGCTGCGACCAACGAGCAGTACTTC.

V and J are TRBV5-1 and TRBJ2-1, with 7 bases identical to TRBD1. Germline V CDR1 and CDR2: SGHRS, YFSETQ. The V segment lost 4 bases and the J segment 1 base; nucleotides outside the gene matches: 14. The CDR3 runs 18 residues. CDR3 loop: CASSTDRVGILSYNEQFF. In DNA form, the CDR3 reads TGCGCCAGCAGCACAGACAGGGTTGGGATCCTGTCCTACAATGAGCAGTTCTTC.

The chain recombines TRBV7-2 with TRBJ1-4; 7 positions agree with TRBD1. The trim removed 6 bases at V and 7 bases at J, leaving 8 bases unmatched. From germline, CDR1 is SGHTA and CDR2 FQGNSA. There are 14 residues in the CDR3. The CDR3 DNA reads TGTGCCAGCAGTCAAAACAGGGGAGGTGAAAAACTGTTTTTT. Translated: CASSQNRGGEKLFF.